This T cell receptor (beta chain) stems from a study of cytotoxic CD8 clonotypes in ibrutinib-treated CLL. Worth noting for this clone: Its antigen is not known.

Study-level results: Having risen at ibrutinib response, clonality had fallen back toward baseline by progression.

The ends lost 0 bases at V and 7 bases at J; junction bases unmatched: 8. The germline V gene has CDR1 SGHRS and CDR2 YFSETQ. The CDR3 extends over 17 amino acids. Libraries were prepared by immunoSEQ multiplex PCR; TCRdb keeps only in-frame clonotypes and omits some of them. The table lists over 200,000 clones, roughly 77% of them singletons. The V gene is TRBV5-1, the J gene TRBJ1-6; 9 positions agree with TRBD1. The specimen comprised PBMCs, sampled after 12 months of ibrutinib treatment. This TCR derives from a human donor with chronic lymphocytic leukemia. The CDR3 DNA reads TGCGCCAGCAGCTTGGACCTCGCCGGGACAGGGAATTCACCCCTCCACTTT. Translation: CASSLDLAGTGNSPLHF.